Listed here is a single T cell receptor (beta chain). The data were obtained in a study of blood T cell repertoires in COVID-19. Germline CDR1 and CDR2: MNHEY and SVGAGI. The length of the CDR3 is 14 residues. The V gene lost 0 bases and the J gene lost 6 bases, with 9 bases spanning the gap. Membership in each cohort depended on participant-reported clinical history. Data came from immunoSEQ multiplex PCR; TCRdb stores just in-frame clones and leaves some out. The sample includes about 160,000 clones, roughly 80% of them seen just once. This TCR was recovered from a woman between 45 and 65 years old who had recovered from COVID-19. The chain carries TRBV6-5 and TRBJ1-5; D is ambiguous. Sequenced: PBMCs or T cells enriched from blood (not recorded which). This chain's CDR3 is CASSYSGTSQPQHF. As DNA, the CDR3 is TGTGCCAGCAGTTACTCGGGCACCAGTCAGCCCCAGCATTTT.